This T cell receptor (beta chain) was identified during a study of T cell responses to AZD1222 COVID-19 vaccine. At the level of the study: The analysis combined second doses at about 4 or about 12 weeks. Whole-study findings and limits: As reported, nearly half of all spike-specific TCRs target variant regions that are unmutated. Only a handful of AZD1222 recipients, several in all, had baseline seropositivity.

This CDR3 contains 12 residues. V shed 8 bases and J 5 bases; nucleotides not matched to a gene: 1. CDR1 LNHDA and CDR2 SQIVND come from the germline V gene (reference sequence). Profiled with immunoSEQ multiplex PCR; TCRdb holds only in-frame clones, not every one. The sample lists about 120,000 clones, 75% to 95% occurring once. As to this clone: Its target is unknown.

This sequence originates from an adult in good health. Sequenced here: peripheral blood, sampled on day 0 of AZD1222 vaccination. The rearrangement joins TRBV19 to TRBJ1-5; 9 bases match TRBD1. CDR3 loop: CASGQGHQPQHF. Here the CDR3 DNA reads TGTGCCAGTGGACAGGGGCATCAGCCCCAGCATTTT.